The clone carrying this T cell receptor beta chain has a handful of counts. Its specificity is unknown. Template switching (which added a universal primer site) was used, and cDNA carried unique molecular identifiers. MiXCR was run by TCRdb on the 5' RACE reads, yielding one entry per CDR3 protein. The data show around 1.7 million distinct CDR3 sequences, under 35% seen once. The source of the sample is a study of identical twins. Study-level points and caveats: Zero-insertion analyses might be partly confounded by invariant T cells like MAIT and iNKT. Out-of-frame alpha sequences shared by twins showed excess low generation probability. Cross-sectional statistical analysis was relied on for the conclusions, without the same donors being followed.

The CDR3 covers 16 residues. Trimming took off 6 bases at V and 0 bases at J, with 15 bases between the two ends. CDR1 is MNHEY and CDR2 is SMNVEV in the germline V gene (reference sequence). The sample was cord blood. This TCR derives from a newborn girl in good health. J is TRBJ2-1 and V is TRBV27, with a weak D call TRBD1 (6 bases). The CDR3 sequence: CASRTGRSSSYNEQFF. The CDR3, as DNA: TGTGCCAGCAGAACAGGGCGCTCGAGCTCCTACAATGAGCAGTTCTTC.